This T cell receptor (beta chain) emerged from a study of cytomegalovirus exposure and HLA in healthy donors. As for the study in general: When fewer than 400 donors were genotyped, more than 70% of them were found to fall in the Caucasian-associated ancestry cluster. Findings and limits, study-wide: Earlier analysis yielded a pattern in which most TCR beta V segments were productive about 90% or about 30% of the time. Follow-up analysis found HLA locus-dependent TCR association rates, highest for DRB1 and lowest for HLA-C. Several top significant clusters appeared, in a later analysis, to be linked to common viral pathogens.

PCR amplification relied on 60 Vbeta primers (plus 13 Jbeta primers). Assay used: immunoSEQ multiplex PCR; TCRdb lists only in-frame clones, some missing. Of around 110,000 clones in the sample, 65% were seen once. On this clone: Its antigen remains unidentified.

The trim removed 6 bases at V and 7 bases at J, leaving 7 bases unmatched. There are 14 residues in the CDR3. CDR1 is SNHLY and CDR2 is FYNNEI in the germline V gene. Specimen: PBMCs. The sequence was obtained from a middle-aged woman in good health and CMV-seropositive. The chain recombines TRBV2 with TRBJ2-1; 9 positions agree with TRBD2. The CDR3 DNA sequence: TGTGCCAGCAGCGTGCTAGCGGGACAAAATGAGCAGTTCTTC. It specifies CASSVLAGQNEQFF. The variable domain in full, with the rest retrieved from reference TRBV2 and TRBJ2-1, is EPEVTQTPSHQVTQMGQEVILRCVPISNHLYFYWYRQILGQKVEFLVSFYNNEISEKSEIFDDQFSVERPDGSNFTLKIRSTKLEDSAMYFCASSVLAGQNEQFFGPGTRLTVL.